Sequencing of this T cell receptor beta chain was carried out in a study of blood T cell repertoires in COVID-19. On the study more broadly: Some COVID-19 samples were acute and others convalescent; all came from the United States, Italy and Spain.

Original processing notes: The assay estimated nucleated cells by amplifying reference gene primers. This table comes from immunoSEQ multiplex PCR, and its TCRdb copy is limited to in-frame clones, with some not included. From that table come the V and J calls and clone size; the DNA was used to work out D and trimming. The sample has 65,000 to 85,000 clones, 65% to 85% seen once. CDR3 length equals 17 residues. Germline assignment: CDR1 GTSNPN and CDR2 SVGIG (reference sequence). V was clipped by 1 base and J by 0 bases, with 18 bases between them. The sequenced sample was peripheral blood. The J gene is TRBJ1-1, the V gene TRBV30; TRBD1 might be the D (5 bases). The sequence came from a woman aged 55-69 years with acute or convalescent COVID-19. The CDR3 is CAWSGTGGLRVNTEAFF. CDR3 in DNA: TGTGCCTGGAGTGGGACGGGGGGTCTCCGCGTGAACACTGAAGCTTTCTTT.